A selection of T cell receptor beta chains follows, all from one sample in a study of Ad26.COV2.S vaccination and SARS-CoV-2 variants. TCRdb's copy holds only in-frame clones and misses some; the assay was immunoSEQ multiplex PCR. The sample includes fewer than 150,000 clones, roughly 90% seen only once; the top ten take 5%. The source material was peripheral blood, sampled after recovery from COVID-19. The receptors were gathered from a human donor who had recovered from COVID-19. Both conserved end residues are part of each CDR3. The order of the fields is clone size, D gene, J gene, V gene, CDR3 protein, CDR3 DNA. A D gene is named only where the DNA matches it firmly. Size values are once, few and many counts, or a class for expanded clones, and some rows have none.

.	.	TRBJ1-1	TRBV18	CASSPGPNTEAFF	TGTGCCAGCTCACCGGGCCCGAACACTGAAGCTTTCTTT
.	TRBD2	TRBJ2-7	TRBV30	CAWSVKAGGYEQYF	TGTGCCTGGAGTGTGAAAGCGGGGGGATACGAGCAGTACTTC
.	.	TRBJ1-1	TRBV28	CASSPGLNTEAFF	TGTGCCAGCAGTCCCGGTTTGAACACTGAAGCTTTCTTT
.	TRBD1	TRBJ1-5	TRBV10-2	CASSRTGVNQPQHF	TGCGCCAGCAGTCGGACAGGGGTAAATCAGCCCCAGCATTTT
.	.	TRBJ2-3	TRBV28	CASSPRDKDTDTQYF	TGTGCCAGCAGTCCCCGGGACAAAGACACAGATACGCAGTATTTT
.	TRBD2	TRBJ2-1	TRBV6-5	CASSYRGLAGGVEQFF	TGTGCCAGCAGTTACAGGGGACTAGCGGGGGGCGTTGAGCAGTTCTTC
.	.	TRBJ1-5	TRBV7-2	CASSFRGSGNQPQHF	TGTGCCAGCAGCTTTCGGGGGTCCGGCAATCAGCCCCAGCATTTT
.	.	TRBJ1-1	TRBV13	CASSSGQGQAFF	TGTGCCAGCAGCTCAGGCCAGGGGCAAGCTTTCTTT
.	.	TRBJ1-6	TRBV11-2	CASSLDLSPLHF	TGTGCCAGCAGCTTAGATCTTTCACCCCTCCACTTT
once	TRBD2	TRBJ2-3	TRBV18	CASSPPRLAGADTQYF	TGTGCCAGCTCACCACCGAGACTAGCGGGGGCAGATACGCAGTATTTT
.	.	TRBJ1-2	TRBV6-1	CASSEALGYTF	TGTGCCAGCAGTGAAGCGCTCGGCTACACCTTC
.	.	TRBJ1-1	TRBV10-1	CASIWGAMNTEAFF	TGCGCCAGCATCTGGGGGGCGATGAACACTGAAGCTTTCTTT
.	.	TRBJ1-5	TRBV19	CASKVLRTSNQPQHF	TGTGCCAGTAAAGTTTTAAGAACTAGCAATCAGCCCCAGCATTTT
medium-sized	.	TRBJ2-7	TRBV9	CASSAGVSYEQYF	TGTGCCAGCAGCGCCGGGGTCTCCTACGAGCAGTACTTC
once	.	TRBJ1-1	TRBV9	CASRKGSRGNTEAFF	TGTGCCAGCAGGAAAGGCTCCAGGGGAAACACTGAAGCTTTCTTT
.	.	TRBJ2-3	TRBV18	CASSTRDGTDTQYF	TGTGCCAGCTCAACCCGGGACGGCACAGATACGCAGTATTTT
.	.	TRBJ2-7	TRBV24-1	CATSDSGSYEQYF	TGTGCCACCAGTGATTCAGGGAGCTACGAGCAGTACTTC
.	TRBD2	TRBJ2-3	TRBV10-1	CASSGTSGGVDTQYF	TGCGCCAGCAGCGGGACTAGCGGGGGGGTTGATACGCAGTATTTT
.	TRBD1	TRBJ2-1	TRBV5-1	CASSLRGPEHYNEQFF	TGCGCCAGCAGCTTGAGGGGGCCTGAGCACTACAATGAGCAGTTCTTC
.	.	TRBJ1-5	TRBV6-2/TRBV6-3	CASSGANQPQHF	TGTGCCAGCAGTGGAGCCAATCAGCCCCAGCATTTT
.	TRBD1	TRBJ1-2	TRBV6-5	CASSQMGQPNYGYTF	TGTGCCAGCAGTCAGATGGGACAGCCTAACTATGGCTACACCTTC
.	TRBD1	TRBJ1-1	TRBV25-1	CASSASPGQGGTEAFF	TGTGCCAGCAGTGCGTCCCCGGGACAGGGGGGCACTGAAGCTTTCTTT
.	.	TRBJ1-5	TRBV19	CASNVMMGNQPQHF	TGTGCCAGTAACGTCATGATGGGCAATCAGCCCCAGCATTTT
.	.	TRBJ2-5	TRBV11-2	CASSFIRGDPYQETQYF	TGTGCCAGCAGCTTTATTCGTGGGGATCCGTACCAAGAGACCCAGTACTTC
.	.	TRBJ2-7	TRBV7-9	CASTSVGGGDYEQYF	TGTGCCAGCACCTCGGTCGGGGGTGGAGATTACGAGCAGTACTTC
.	.	TRBJ1-2	TRBV5-4	CASSLDRKTIYGYTF	TGTGCCAGCAGCTTGGACAGGAAAACGATATATGGCTACACCTTC
.	.	TRBJ1-6	TRBV28	CTSSGGLGSPLHF	TGTACCAGCAGTGGGGGTTTAGGTTCACCCCTCCACTTT
.	.	TRBJ1-2	TRBV28	CASSFRALNGYTF	TGTGCCAGCAGTTTCAGGGCTTTGAACGGCTACACCTTC
.	TRBD1	TRBJ2-7	TRBV7-9	CASSLGQLDYEQYF	TGTGCCAGCAGCCTGGGACAGCTTGACTACGAGCAGTACTTC
.	TRBD1	TRBJ2-7	TRBV5-6	CASSTGTVLLNEQYF	TGTGCCAGCAGCACTGGGACAGTTTTGTTGAACGAGCAGTACTTC
.	TRBD1	TRBJ1-5	TRBV28	CASNRFGTVNQPQHF	TGTGCCAGCAATCGTTTCGGGACAGTCAACCAGCCCCAGCATTTT
.	.	TRBJ1-1	TRBV2	CASTRQVNTEAFF	TGTGCCAGCACCCGACAGGTGAACACTGAAGCTTTCTTT
.	TRBD2	TRBJ2-5	TRBV7-9	CASSPVGREETQYF	TGTGCCAGCAGCCCAGTCGGGAGGGAGGAGACCCAGTACTTC
.	.	TRBJ1-4	TRBV19	CASSDGLNEKLFF	TGTGCCAGTAGCGATGGACTAAATGAAAAACTGTTTTTT
.	TRBD2	TRBJ2-1	TRBV4-3	CASSQDFSGGGYNEQFF	TGCGCCAGCAGCCAAGATTTTAGCGGGGGGGGTTACAATGAGCAGTTCTTC
once	.	TRBJ1-2	TRBV2	CASRNSGSYGYTF	TGTGCCAGCCGCAACAGTGGGAGCTATGGCTACACCTTC
few	.	TRBJ1-6	TRBV19	CASSISPRVPLALHF	TGTGCCAGTAGTATTTCGCCCCGCGTTCCTTTGGCCCTCCACTTT
once	TRBD1	TRBJ2-5	TRBV5-4	CASSLGTGPQETQYF	TGTGCCAGCAGCTTGGGGACAGGGCCCCAAGAGACCCAGTACTTC
.	.	TRBJ2-5	TRBV3-1/TRBV3-2	CASTPLGGPRFETQYF	TGTGCCAGCACCCCGCTGGGGGGGCCTCGGTTTGAGACCCAGTACTTC
.	.	TRBJ2-3	TRBV30	CAWSGELSSTDTQYF	TGTGCCTGGAGCGGCGAATTGTCTAGCACAGATACGCAGTATTTT
once	.	TRBJ2-7	TRBV9	CASSVGGGSTYEQYF	TGTGCCAGCAGCGTTGGCGGGGGCTCGACCTACGAGCAGTACTTC
.	.	TRBJ1-5	TRBV15	CATSIAGGSNQPQHF	TGTGCCACCAGCATCGCGGGAGGGAGCAATCAGCCCCAGCATTTT
.	.	TRBJ1-5	TRBV6-5	CASSLGQPNQPQHF	TGTGCCAGCAGCCTTGGGCAGCCTAATCAGCCCCAGCATTTT
.	.	TRBJ1-1	TRBV5-4	CASSFDRGTEAFF	TGTGCCAGCAGCTTTGACAGAGGGACTGAAGCTTTCTTT
once	.	TRBJ1-1	TRBV18	CASSLALRGGAFF	TGTGCCAGCTCACTGGCCCTTAGGGGGGGAGCTTTCTTT
.	TRBD2	TRBJ2-3	TRBV4-1	CASSQDWRGGRIADTQYF	TGCGCCAGCAGCCAGGATTGGCGGGGGGGCCGAATCGCAGATACGCAGTATTTT
.	.	TRBJ2-3	TRBV3-1/TRBV3-2	CASSQLSRLATDTQYF	TGTGCCAGCAGCCAACTAAGTCGCCTAGCCACAGATACGCAGTATTTT
.	.	TRBJ1-4	TRBV7-2	CASSRPGLGEKLFF	TGTGCCAGCAGCCGCCCGGGTCTAGGGGAAAAACTGTTTTTT
.	.	TRBJ2-1	TRBV11-2	CASSFKLDEQFF	TGTGCCAGCAGCTTTAAACTGGATGAGCAGTTCTTC
.	.	TRBJ2-3	TRBV28	CASSLSSGGSTDTQYF	TGTGCCAGCAGTTTGAGTTCCGGGGGAAGCACAGATACGCAGTATTTT
.	.	TRBJ1-4	TRBV5-1	CASSFRGEKLFF	TGCGCCAGCAGCTTCAGGGGAGAAAAACTGTTTTTT
few	.	TRBJ2-7	TRBV28	CASSSSGDEQYF	TGTGCCAGCAGCTCCTCCGGAGACGAGCAGTACTTC
.	.	TRBJ1-3	TRBV4-3	CASSQDRSAGNTIYF	TGCGCCAGCAGCCAAGACAGGTCCGCTGGAAACACCATATATTTT
.	.	TRBJ2-2	TRBV7-2	CASSLAGGSGELFF	TGTGCCAGCAGCTTGGCTGGGGGATCCGGGGAGCTGTTTTTT
.	TRBD1	TRBJ1-5	TRBV19	CASRGQGNQPQHF	TGTGCCAGTAGAGGACAGGGCAATCAGCCCCAGCATTTT
few	TRBD1	TRBJ1-2	TRBV5-4	CASSGRDRGSYGYTF	TGTGCCAGCAGCGGTCGGGACAGGGGGAGCTATGGCTACACCTTC
.	TRBD2	TRBJ2-7	TRBV5-6	CASSLGGGGRATYSYEQYF	TGTGCCAGCAGCTTGGGCGGGGGGGGCAGGGCTACCTACTCCTACGAGCAGTACTTC
.	.	TRBJ2-7	TRBV28	CASRPTRTSYEQYF	TGTGCCAGCAGACCGACAAGGACATCCTACGAGCAGTACTTC
.	.	TRBJ2-3	TRBV7-9	CASSLVYSTDTQYF	TGTGCCAGCAGCTTAGTCTACAGCACAGATACGCAGTATTTT